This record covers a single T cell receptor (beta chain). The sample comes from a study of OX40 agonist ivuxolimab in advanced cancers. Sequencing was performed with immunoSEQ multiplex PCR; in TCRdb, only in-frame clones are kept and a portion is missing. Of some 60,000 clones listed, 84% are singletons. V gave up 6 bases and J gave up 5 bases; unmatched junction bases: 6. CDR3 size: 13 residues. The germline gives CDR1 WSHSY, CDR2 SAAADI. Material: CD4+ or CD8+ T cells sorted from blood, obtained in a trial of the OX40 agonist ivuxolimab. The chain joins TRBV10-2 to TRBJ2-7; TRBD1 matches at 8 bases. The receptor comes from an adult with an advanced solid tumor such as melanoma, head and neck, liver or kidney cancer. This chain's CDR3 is CASRTSGGDEQYF. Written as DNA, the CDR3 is TGCGCCAGCAGAACTTCAGGGGGCGACGAGCAGTACTTC.